Each of the 3 T cell receptor beta chains below was sequenced from the same sample in a study of cytomegalovirus exposure and HLA in healthy donors. Clones were read by immunoSEQ multiplex PCR, and TCRdb kept only the in-frame ones, dropping some. The table lists roughly 200,000 clones, 86% of them singletons, with roughly 6.6% in the top ten. Sequences were obtained from PBMCs. These receptors all come from a man aged 25 to 40 in good health and CMV-seropositive.

Notes on this clone: Other nucleotide sequences in the sample specify the same CDR3. The chain uses TRBV9 and TRBJ1-3, with D unresolved. Between the trimmed V and J ends, which lost 0 bases and 0 bases, there was a span of 4 bases. Germline V CDR1 and CDR2: SGDLS, YYNGEE. The CDR3 contains 14 residues. CDR3 sequence (DNA): TGTGCCAGCAGCGTAGGGAGCTCTGGAAACACCATATATTTT. It translates to CASSVGSSGNTIYF.

The CDR3 DNA follows: TGCGCCAGCAGCTTGAACACCGGGGAGCTGTTTTTT. It translates to CASSLNTGELFF. V usage is TRBV5-1 and J usage is TRBJ2-2; D not resolved. Trimming stripped 1 base from V and 2 bases from J, with 0 bases between. The CDR3 loop spans 12 amino acids. Germline CDR1 reads SGHRS; CDR2 reads YFSETQ.

The chain couples TRBV7-2 to TRBJ2-7; D remains ambiguous. Germline V CDR1 and CDR2: SGHTA, FQGNSA. V lost 1 base and J lost 2, with 15 bases in between. CDR3 length: 16 residues. In DNA form, the CDR3 reads TGTGCCAGCAGCTTAGTTGTCGGTCTGGCCCCCTACGAGCAGTACTTC. Its protein is CASSLVVGLAPYEQYF.